These T cell receptor beta chains were read from a single sample in a study of shared clonotypes between healthy human individuals. Profiled with immunoSEQ multiplex PCR; TCRdb holds only in-frame clones, not every one. The table has about 1.1 million clones, around 82% seen once. Sequencing was done on a sample of memory CD4+ T cells from PBMCs. All receptors come from a man aged 18 to 30 in good health. Some clones in this sample may be carry-over from other donors' samples. Both conserved end residues are part of each CDR3. D genes are given only for firm matches.

d_call j_call v_call cdr3_aa cdr3_nt
- TRBJ2-7 TRBV4-1 CASSHPVGVVSEQYF TGCGCCAGCAGCCACCCGGTAGGGGTGGTTAGCGAGCAGTACTTC
- TRBJ2-7 TRBV2 CASSDRQGGYEQYF TGTGCCAGCAGTGATCGACAGGGAGGCTACGAGCAGTACTTC
- TRBJ1-2 TRBV25-1 CASSGTPVDGYTF TGTGCCAGCTCCGGGACGCCTGTTGATGGCTACACCTTC
- TRBJ1-3 TRBV5-1 CASSEDTLLNTIYF TGCGCCAGCAGCGAAGACACGCTCCTCAACACCATATATTTT
TRBD1 TRBJ2-7 TRBV18 CASSSGQGELSEQYF TGTGCCAGCTCCTCCGGACAGGGGGAACTAAGCGAGCAGTACTTC
- TRBJ2-7 TRBV7-8 CASSSWGAPYEQYF TGTGCCAGCAGCTCCTGGGGGGCCCCCTACGAGCAGTACTTC
- TRBJ2-5 TRBV4-1 CASSLGGSATQETQYF TGCGCCAGCAGCCTAGGGGGGTCGGCTACTCAAGAGACCCAGTACTTC
TRBD1 TRBJ2-2 TRBV5-1 CASSRGQGRATGELFF TGCGCCAGCAGCCGGGGACAGGGACGGGCGACCGGGGAGCTGTTTTTT
TRBD2 TRBJ2-1 TRBV18 CASSPATSGSSYNEQFF TGTGCCAGCTCACCTGCGACTAGCGGAAGCTCCTACAATGAGCAGTTCTTC
- TRBJ2-1 TRBV6-1 CASSEARLYSPNNEQFF TGTGCCAGCAGTGAAGCCCGCCTATACTCACCGAACAATGAGCAGTTCTTC
TRBD2 TRBJ2-5 TRBV5-8 CASSPSGLETQYF TGTGCCAGCAGCCCTAGCGGCTTGGAGACCCAGTACTTC
TRBD2 TRBJ2-1 TRBV4-1 CASSPGLAAYNEQFF TGCGCCAGCAGTCCGGGACTAGCGGCTTACAATGAGCAGTTCTTC
- TRBJ2-1 TRBV4-3 CASSQEPGAYNEQFF TGCGCCAGCAGCCAAGAACCCGGAGCCTACAATGAGCAGTTCTTC
- TRBJ2-2 TRBV5-1 CASSVPSGSGELFF TGCGCCAGCAGCGTGCCGTCCGGTTCCGGGGAGCTGTTTTTT
- TRBJ1-5 TRBV28 CASSPPPGRTNQPQHF TGTGCCAGCAGTCCCCCCCCGGGACGCACGAATCAGCCCCAGCATTTT
- TRBJ1-1 TRBV10-1 CASTNNQGPNTEAFF TGCGCCAGCACGAATAACCAGGGGCCGAACACTGAAGCTTTCTTT